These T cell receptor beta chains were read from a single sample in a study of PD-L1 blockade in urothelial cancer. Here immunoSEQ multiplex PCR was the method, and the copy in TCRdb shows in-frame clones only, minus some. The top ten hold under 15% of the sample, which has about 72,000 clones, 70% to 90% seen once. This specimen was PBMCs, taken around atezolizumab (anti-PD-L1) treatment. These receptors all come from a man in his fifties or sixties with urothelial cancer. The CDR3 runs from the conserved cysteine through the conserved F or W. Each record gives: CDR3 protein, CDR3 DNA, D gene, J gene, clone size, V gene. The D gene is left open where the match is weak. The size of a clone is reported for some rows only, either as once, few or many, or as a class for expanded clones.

CDR3: CASSPTGDGGYTF
DNA: TGCGCCAGCAGCCCGACAGGGGATGGAGGCTACACCTTC
D: TRBD1
J: TRBJ1-2
size: .
V: TRBV4-3

CDR3: CASSFLGGGETQYF
DNA: TGTGCCAGCAGCTTTTTAGGGGGCGGGGAGACCCAGTACTTC
D: TRBD1
J: TRBJ2-5
size: .
V: TRBV13

CDR3: CSAVKETQYF
DNA: TGCAGTGCCGTTAAAGAGACCCAGTACTTC
D: .
J: TRBJ2-5
size: .
V: TRBV20-1

CDR3: CASSPPGTGNTDTQYF
DNA: TGTGCCAGCAGCCCACCCGGGACAGGAAACACAGATACGCAGTATTTT
D: TRBD1
J: TRBJ2-3
size: once
V: TRBV13

CDR3: CASRAQGYGYTF
DNA: TGTGCCAGTCGGGCCCAGGGTTATGGCTACACCTTC
D: .
J: TRBJ1-2
size: .
V: TRBV9

CDR3: CASSPLEGKGNEQYF
DNA: TGCGCCAGCAGCCCCCTGGAGGGGAAAGGGAACGAGCAGTACTTC
D: .
J: TRBJ2-7
size: once
V: TRBV5-1

CDR3: CASTARRSTDTQYF
DNA: TGCGCCAGCACCGCCCGCCGGAGCACAGATACGCAGTATTTT
D: .
J: TRBJ2-3
size: .
V: TRBV5-1

CDR3: CASRTTTGRNTEAFF
DNA: TGTGCCAGCAGAACCACGACAGGCCGGAACACTGAAGCTTTCTTT
D: .
J: TRBJ1-1
size: .
V: TRBV6-5

CDR3: CASSRDRGGETQYF
DNA: TGTGCCAGCAGCCGGGACAGGGGAGGGGAGACCCAGTACTTC
D: TRBD1
J: TRBJ2-5
size: .
V: TRBV7-2

CDR3: CAWTGQGGYEKLFF
DNA: TGTGCCTGGACCGGACAGGGGGGGTATGAAAAACTGTTTTTT
D: TRBD1
J: TRBJ1-4
size: .
V: TRBV30

CDR3: CASSSGTPGETQYF
DNA: TGTGCCAGCAGCAGCGGGACTCCGGGTGAGACCCAGTACTTC
D: TRBD2
J: TRBJ2-5
size: .
V: TRBV7-3

CDR3: CASSQDSGNGANVLTF
DNA: TGCGCCAGCAGCCAAGATTCGGGGAACGGGGCCAACGTCCTGACTTTC
D: .
J: TRBJ2-6
size: once
V: TRBV4-3

CDR3: CASSLGTGTNYGYTF
DNA: TGCGCCAGCAGCTTGGGGACAGGGACTAACTATGGCTACACCTTC
D: TRBD1
J: TRBJ1-2
size: .
V: TRBV5-1

CDR3: CATSRTHLASLQETQYF
DNA: TGTGCCACCAGCCGAACTCATCTCGCCTCGTTACAAGAGACCCAGTACTTC
D: .
J: TRBJ2-5
size: .
V: TRBV15